The rows below give T cell receptor beta chains drawn from one sample of a study of T cell clones after liver transplantation. Measured with immunoSEQ multiplex PCR; TCRdb has only the in-frame clones, and not every one. The repertoire holds tens of thousands of clones, with about 82% as singletons. The material sequenced was CD4+ T cells from blood, taken roughly 3.5 years after liver transplant. Receptors were obtained from a human patient who received a liver transplant. Some T cells may have come from the graft donor. Both conserved end residues are part of each CDR3. Fields, in order: clone size, D gene, V gene, J gene, CDR3 DNA, CDR3 protein. A D gene is named only where the DNA matches it firmly. The size entry is marked missing in some rows and otherwise reads once, few, many or a size class.

>.|TRBD2|TRBV5-1|TRBJ2-5
TGCGCCAGCAGCCCAGGGACTAGCGGGAGTGGGGAAGAGACCCAGTACTTC
CASSPGTSGSGEETQYF
>.|.|TRBV7-2|TRBJ2-5
TGTGCCAGCAGCTCCCTTCGAGCGGAAGAGACCCAGTACTTC
CASSSLRAEETQYF
>.|.|TRBV9|TRBJ2-3
TGTGCCAGCAGCGTAAACGGGGGTTCCGCAGATACGCAGTATTTT
CASSVNGGSADTQYF
>.|.|TRBV18|TRBJ1-3
TGTGCCAGCTCACCACAGGGGACATCCTCTGGAAACACCATATATTTT
CASSPQGTSSGNTIYF
>.|TRBD1|TRBV6-5|TRBJ2-7
TGTGCCAGCTGGGGGCAGGGGGCGCGGGAGCAGTACTTC
CASWGQGAREQYF
>.|.|TRBV9|TRBJ2-5
TGTGCCAGCAGCAAGGGGCAAGAGACCCAGTACTTC
CASSKGQETQYF
>.|.|TRBV11-2|TRBJ1-4
TGTGCCAGCAGCTTAAATATCGGACCTACCGGGGGTGAAAAACTGTTTTTT
CASSLNIGPTGGEKLFF
>.|TRBD2|TRBV18|TRBJ2-7
TGTGCCAGCTCACCGATTTCACATAGCGGGAGTTTCTCCTACGAGCAGTACTTC
CASSPISHSGSFSYEQYF
>few|.|TRBV6-5|TRBJ1-5
TGTGCCAGCAGTTCAAGGGGAGGCAATCAGCCCCAGCATTTT
CASSSRGGNQPQHF
>.|TRBD1|TRBV7-3|TRBJ2-3
TGTGCCAGCAGCCCGGGACAGGTGAAGACAGATACGCAGTATTTT
CASSPGQVKTDTQYF
>.|TRBD2|TRBV6-5|TRBJ2-3
TGTGCCAGCACTGGGGGGGGAGGCACAGATACGCAGTATTTT
CASTGGGGTDTQYF
>.|TRBD2|TRBV7-8|TRBJ2-3
TGTGCCAGCAGCTTAGGGGGTAGTAGCGGGATCCCTAGCACAGATACGCAGTATTTT
CASSLGGSSGIPSTDTQYF
>few|TRBD2|TRBV19|TRBJ2-7
TGTGCCAGTAGTCCGCTGACTAGCGGGCGATACGAGCAGTACTTC
CASSPLTSGRYEQYF
>.|TRBD1|TRBV28|TRBJ2-2
TGTGCCAGCAGTTTAGGGGACAGGGGCGACACCGGGGAGCTGTTTTTT
CASSLGDRGDTGELFF
>.|TRBD2|TRBV14|TRBJ2-1
TGTGCCAGCAGCCAAGACCTAGCGGGTCAGCAGTTCTTC
CASSQDLAGQQFF
>.|TRBD2|TRBV4-3|TRBJ2-1
TGCGCCAGCAGCCAAGATGGGTGGGCTAGCGGGGGTAAGGATGAGCAGTTCTTC
CASSQDGWASGGKDEQFF
>.|TRBD2|TRBV9|TRBJ2-3
TGTGCCAGCAGCCCCGGGGGGGCGCAGTATTTT
CASSPGGAQYF
>once|.|TRBV18|TRBJ1-5
TGTGCCAGCTCACCAGGTCCAGGGACGGATCAGCCCCAGCATTTT
CASSPGPGTDQPQHF
>few|.|TRBV9|TRBJ1-2
TGTGCCAGCAGCGTAGCTACGGGGAGGAGGAACTATGGCTACACCTTC
CASSVATGRRNYGYTF
>.|TRBD1|TRBV19|TRBJ1-2
TGTGCCAGTAGTCCTGACAGGGACCCTAACTATGGCTACACCTTC
CASSPDRDPNYGYTF
>.|.|TRBV6-5|TRBJ2-7
TGTGCCAGCAGTTACAACGGCCCGAGTTACTACGAGCAGTACTTC
CASSYNGPSYYEQYF
>.|TRBD1|TRBV18|TRBJ1-5
TGTGCCAGCTCACCATTCGGACAGGCTAATAGCAATCAGCCCCAGCATTTT
CASSPFGQANSNQPQHF
>.|.|TRBV6-5|TRBJ1-2
TGTGCCAGCAGCTCCTCCGACTATGGCTACACCTTC
CASSSSDYGYTF
>.|.|TRBV15|TRBJ2-7
TGTGCCACCAGCATTCGCACCTCCTACGAGCAGTACTTC
CATSIRTSYEQYF
>many|TRBD1|TRBV7-9|TRBJ2-1
TGTGCCAGCAGCTTGGGGACAGGGACCAACAATGAGCAGTTCTTC
CASSLGTGTNNEQFF
>once|.|TRBV4-1|TRBJ1-5
TGCGCCAGCAGCCCTAGGGACATGATTAGCAATCAGCCCCAGCATTTT
CASSPRDMISNQPQHF
>.|.|TRBV9|TRBJ2-1
TGTGCCAGCAGCGTAGGACTAGGTTTAGTCGAGCAGTTCTTC
CASSVGLGLVEQFF
>few|.|TRBV2|TRBJ2-5
TGTGCCAGCAAGGAGGGACCTAACGCGCGGGAGACCCAGTACTTC
CASKEGPNARETQYF
>.|TRBD1|TRBV4-3|TRBJ2-2
TGCGCCAGCAGCCAAATAACCGGGACAGGGAAAACCGGGGAGCTGTTTTTT
CASSQITGTGKTGELFF
>once|TRBD1|TRBV5-1|TRBJ2-7
TGCGCCAGCAGCCATCGGGACAGGGCCAGCTACGAGCAGTACTTC
CASSHRDRASYEQYF
>.|.|TRBV5-1|TRBJ2-5
TGCGCCAGCAGTCCAGAGGGGGAGACCCAGTACTTC
CASSPEGETQYF
>.|TRBD1|TRBV14|TRBJ2-1
TGTGCCAGCAGCCGACAGGGGATTTACAATGAGCAGTTCTTC
CASSRQGIYNEQFF
>.|.|TRBV6-6|TRBJ2-3
TGTGCCAGCAGTACCCGACAGGACTTCACAGATACGCAGTATTTT
CASSTRQDFTDTQYF
>.|.|TRBV5-1|TRBJ2-5
TGCGCCAGCACCGACTCAGGGGGAGGCGAGACCCAGTACTTC
CASTDSGGGETQYF
>few|.|TRBV18|TRBJ2-2
TGTGCCAGCTCACCAAACGCGGGGGCCACTACCGGGGAGCTGTTTTTT
CASSPNAGATTGELFF
>once|.|TRBV27|TRBJ2-5
TGTGCCAGCAGTTTATGGAACCCTGGCTCGGCGGGAACCCAGGGGACCCAGTACTTC
CASSLWNPGSAGTQGTQYF
>.|TRBD1|TRBV11-2|TRBJ2-5
TGTGCCAGCAGCTTACCCCGGCAGGGGACAGGGGCTAGAGAGACCCAGTACTTC
CASSLPRQGTGARETQYF
>.|TRBD1|TRBV28|TRBJ1-5
TGTGCCAGCAGTTTATTGACAGGGGGCCTGGGCAATCAGCCCCAGCATTTT
CASSLLTGGLGNQPQHF
>.|TRBD1|TRBV5-1|TRBJ2-2
TGCGCCAGCAGCAGGGGGCAAAACACCGGGGAGCTGTTTTTT
CASSRGQNTGELFF
>once|.|TRBV19|TRBJ2-2
TGTGCCAGTAGATACAGGGAAACCGGGGAGCTGTTTTTT
CASRYRETGELFF
>.|.|TRBV15|TRBJ1-3
TGTGCCACCAGCAGAGATCTGGTTTCTGCTGGAAACACCATATATTTT
CATSRDLVSAGNTIYF
>once|.|TRBV5-1|TRBJ2-1
TGCGCCAGCAGCTTGATAGCGACAAACAATGAGCAGTTCTTC
CASSLIATNNEQFF